This paragraph covers one T cell receptor (beta chain) sequence. What it binds is not known. The entry originates in a study of vaccination and CD4 T cells after COVID-19. CD4+ T cells that had been cultured provided DNA sequenced with the Oncomine TCR Beta short-read assay. MiXCR, applied by TCRdb to the PCR reads, yields one record per CDR3 protein. The profile covers approximately 20,000 distinct CDR3 sequences, with around 30% appearing a single time and around 8.6% taken by the ten largest. Study-wide points: Clonotypes reactive to SARS-CoV-2 had a median that went up from approximately 21 to 40, but not significantly. Convalescent patients saw a median about 86% of their reactive clones show up only after vaccination.

Germline V gives CDR1 SGHTA, CDR2 FQGNSA. V was clipped by 0 bases and J by 9 bases; unmatched bases: 8. The CDR3 has 16 residues. The sample's time point: late sampling 161 to 241 days after vaccination in a few convalescent patients. Specified treatment: approximately 10-day PBMC culture with coronavirus spike peptide pools or control peptides (ViraFEST assay). This chain links TRBV7-2 with TRBJ2-1; 10 nucleotides align to TRBD2. The sample was CD4+ T cells from blood, cultured in vitro, taken about 7 months after SARS-CoV-2 vaccination. The TCR comes from a human donor who had recovered from COVID-19. The CDR3 sequence is CASSLARLAGEGEQFF. In DNA form, the CDR3 reads TGTGCCAGCAGCTTAGCAAGGCTAGCGGGAGAAGGTGAGCAGTTCTTC.